These T cell receptor beta chains were read from a single sample in a study of blood T cell repertoires in COVID-19. Profiled with immunoSEQ multiplex PCR; TCRdb holds only in-frame clones, not every one. The sample records 40,000 to 50,000 clones, roughly 78% being singletons. Material for sequencing was peripheral blood. These receptors were obtained from a man in his sixties or seventies with acute or convalescent COVID-19. Each CDR3 is given with its conserved first and last residue. A D gene is named only where the DNA matches it firmly. Where a row states a size, it is once, few, many or the class of an expanded clone; other rows omit it.

d_gene	v_gene	j_gene	len	abundance	CDR3nt	CDR3aa
TRBD1	TRBV2	TRBJ1-2	15	few	TGTGCCAGCAGTGATCCCTCGGGACAGGGTCGTGGCTACACCTTC	CASSDPSGQGRGYTF
NA	TRBV30	TRBJ1-2	14	NA	TGTGCCTGGAGTGTAGGGGGGGATGACTATGGCTACACCTTC	CAWSVGGDDYGYTF
TRBD2	TRBV5-6	TRBJ2-3	15	NA	TGTGCCAGCAGCTTGGTTTCAGGGAGGGCAGATACGCAGTATTTT	CASSLVSGRADTQYF
NA	TRBV5-4	TRBJ2-4	13	NA	TGTGCCAGCAGCTTGCCGGGGTCGAACATTCAGTACTTC	CASSLPGSNIQYF
NA	TRBV7-8	TRBJ1-1	13	NA	TGTGCCAGCAGCCCTTCTCAGGGCACTGAAGCTTTCTTT	CASSPSQGTEAFF
TRBD2	TRBV4-1	TRBJ2-7	16	few	TGCGCCAGCCGCGCAACGGGGCTAGCGGGAGAGGGCGAGCAGTACTTC	CASRATGLAGEGEQYF
NA	TRBV30	TRBJ1-4	15	NA	TGTGCCTGGAGTGTAGCTGTAACAACTAATGAAAAACTGTTTTTT	CAWSVAVTTNEKLFF
NA	TRBV2	TRBJ2-7	14	NA	TGTGCCAGCAGTGGGGCAGGGGCCACCTACGAGCAGTACTTC	CASSGAGATYEQYF
NA	TRBV6-5	TRBJ1-6	16	NA	TGTGCCAGCAGTTATAACAGACGAAGTTATAATTCACCCCTCCACTTT	CASSYNRRSYNSPLHF
NA	TRBV11-3	TRBJ1-1	11	NA	TGTGCCAGCAGTACGCGGGGGGAAGCTTTCTTT	CASSTRGEAFF
NA	TRBV29-1	TRBJ1-5	13	NA	TGCAGCGTTGCGGAGGGGATTTGGCAGCCCCAGCATTTT	CSVAEGIWQPQHF
TRBD1	TRBV7-8	TRBJ1-5	15	NA	TGTGCCAGCAGCCCCGAAAGGGGGCTCAATCAGCCCCAGCATTTT	CASSPERGLNQPQHF
NA	TRBV28	TRBJ1-6	17	once	TGTGCCAGCAGTTTACCCCTCGGGGGCTCCTATAATTCACCCCTCCACTTT	CASSLPLGGSYNSPLHF
NA	TRBV27	TRBJ1-6	18	NA	TGTGCCAGCAGTCTTGGACAATTTCGGAGCTCCTATAATTCACCCCTCCACTTT	CASSLGQFRSSYNSPLHF
TRBD2	TRBV5-1	TRBJ2-5	16	NA	TGCGCCAGCAGCTTGAACGGGGGGGCACGCCAAGAGACCCAGTACTTC	CASSLNGGARQETQYF
NA	TRBV12-2	TRBJ2-4	15	NA	TGTGCAAGTCGCTTCCGGACAGGGGCGGCAAACATTCAGTACTTC	CASRFRTGAANIQYF
TRBD2	TRBV20-1	TRBJ2-1	13	few	TGCAGTGCTAGTGGGCTAGCGGAGGGTGAGCAGTTCTTC	CSASGLAEGEQFF
TRBD1	TRBV3-1/TRBV3-2	TRBJ1-6	14	NA	TGTGCCAGCAGCCATAGGACAGGGAATTCACCCCTCCACTTT	CASSHRTGNSPLHF
NA	TRBV2	TRBJ2-7	10	NA	TGTGCCAGCAGCCACTACGAGCAGTACTTC	CASSHYEQYF
TRBD2	TRBV10-3	TRBJ2-1	15	NA	TGTGCCATCAGTGACGAGCGGGAGTTTAACAATGAGCAGTTCTTC	CAISDEREFNNEQFF
TRBD1	TRBV27	TRBJ2-7	17	NA	TGTGCCAGCAGTTTATCGAGCCCGGGACAGGTTCCCTACGAGCAGTACTTC	CASSLSSPGQVPYEQYF
NA	TRBV30	TRBJ2-3	15	NA	TGTGCCTGGAGTTTTAATGGGGACACCACGGATACGCAGTATTTT	CAWSFNGDTTDTQYF
TRBD2	TRBV7-2	TRBJ2-2	15	NA	TGTGCCAGCAGCATGGGACTAGCGGGCACCGGGGAGCTGTTTTTT	CASSMGLAGTGELFF
NA	TRBV13	TRBJ2-1	15	few	TGTGCCAGCAAAAGGACAGAGACCTCCTACAATGAGCAGTTCTTC	CASKRTETSYNEQFF
TRBD2	TRBV30	TRBJ2-1	16	NA	TGTGCCTGGAGCGAATTCGGGACTAGCGGCTACAATGAGCAGTTCTTC	CAWSEFGTSGYNEQFF
NA	TRBV27	TRBJ2-7	13	NA	TGTGCCAGCAGTTCCAATCCCTCCTACGAGCAGTACTTC	CASSSNPSYEQYF
TRBD1	TRBV4-1	TRBJ1-2	14	NA	TGCGCCAGCAGCCTACGACAGGGGGCGGGCGGCTACACCTTC	CASSLRQGAGGYTF
NA	TRBV6-5	TRBJ1-2	14	few	TGTGCCAGCACCACACAGGGTGGGGGCTATGGCTACACCTTC	CASTTQGGGYGYTF
TRBD2	TRBV28	TRBJ2-5	16	NA	TGTGCCCGCCGGGGGGGTAGCGGGGGGCCCCAAGAGACCCAGTACTTC	CARRGGSGGPQETQYF
TRBD1	TRBV7-9	TRBJ1-6	13	NA	TGTGCCAGCAGCTTAACAGGGGATTCACCCCTCCACTTT	CASSLTGDSPLHF
NA	TRBV28	TRBJ1-2	14	NA	TGTGCCAGCAGATCATCCGGGACAAACTATGGCTACACCTTC	CASRSSGTNYGYTF
NA	TRBV6-1	TRBJ1-1	15	NA	TGTGCCAGCAGTGACAGGGTTGGTATGAACACTGAAGCTTTCTTT	CASSDRVGMNTEAFF
NA	TRBV4-1	TRBJ2-5	15	NA	TGCGCCAGCAGCCAAGACAGGCGATTACAAGAGACCCAGTACTTC	CASSQDRRLQETQYF
TRBD1	TRBV2	TRBJ2-1	14	NA	TGTGCCAGCACCCCTGACAGGGGTAACAATGAGCAGTTCTTC	CASTPDRGNNEQFF
NA	TRBV7-9	TRBJ1-2	15	NA	TGTGCCAGCAGCTGGGGAACGGCAGGGGACTATGGCTACACCTTC	CASSWGTAGDYGYTF
NA	TRBV7-6	TRBJ2-2	15	few	TGTGCCAGCAGCTTAGGCAGGGGAACTACCGGGGAGCTGTTTTTT	CASSLGRGTTGELFF
TRBD2	TRBV28	TRBJ2-3	18	NA	TGTGCCAGCGCCCCGGGGGGGAGCGGGGGGCCTTACACAGATACGCAGTATTTT	CASAPGGSGGPYTDTQYF
TRBD2	TRBV11-3	TRBJ2-1	15	NA	TGTGCCAGCAGCGTTCCGGGACTAGCGGGGAATGAGCAGTTCTTC	CASSVPGLAGNEQFF
TRBD1	TRBV5-4	TRBJ1-2	13	few	TGTGCCAGCAGCGCAAGGACAGGGGGCTCCTACACCTTC	CASSARTGGSYTF
NA	TRBV9	TRBJ2-3	15	few	TGTGCCAGCAGCGTAGGGTCAGCGCGGGCAGATACGCAGTATTTT	CASSVGSARADTQYF
NA	TRBV15	TRBJ1-2	14	NA	TGTGCCACCGGCTTAACGGGGGATGGCTATGGCTACACCTTC	CATGLTGDGYGYTF
TRBD2	TRBV7-2	TRBJ2-3	16	NA	TGTGCCAGCACCCCTGGACTAGCGGGGGGCACAGATACGCAGTATTTT	CASTPGLAGGTDTQYF